This T cell receptor (beta chain) appears in the sequencing data of a study of beta chain features in type 1 diabetes. Study findings and constraints: TCRB rearrangement may or may not be influenced by HLA type; here this remained unresolved. The study found moderately but significantly shorter TCRB CDR3s in all four CD4+ subsets of Type 1 diabetes patients. At VDJ recombination sites, type 1 diabetes patients had fewer insertions and more deleted nucleotides.

In regard to this clone: The target antigen is unknown.

Expressed TCRB transcripts got sequenced, as all isolated RNA was reverse transcribed. Using immunoSEQ multiplex PCR, the repertoire was profiled, and TCRdb retains in-frame clones only, with some absent. The repertoire holds about 360,000 clones, with roughly an eighth as singletons. Populations obtained by sorting all exceeded 98% purity. Sequenced input: naive CD4+ T cells from blood. This clonotype was obtained from a woman younger than 30 with type 1 diabetes.

CDR3: CASSPLDRINQPQHF. CDR3 nucleotide sequence: TGTGCCAGTAGTCCACTAGACAGGATAAATCAGCCCCAGCATTTT. The chain uses TRBV19 and TRBJ1-5; D might be TRBD1 (6 bases). There are 15 residues in the CDR3. The germline CDR1 and CDR2 sequences are LNHDA and SQIVND (reference sequence). The V end lost 5 bases, the J end lost 4 bases, and 15 bases lay between the germline ends.